This TCR beta chain is drawn from a study of T cells after yellow fever vaccination (dated by TCRdb to between 2018 and 2020). Some background on the complete study: Libraries from fractions with low cell numbers were prepared with the SMART-Seq v4 Ultra Low Input RNA kit. To track T-cell clones before and after primary and booster YFV17D yellow fever vaccination, bulk TCR alpha and beta repertoires were sequenced longitudinally. Blood samples were taken at several timepoints before and after primary and secondary immunization, and bulk PBMC replicates and cell subsets were isolated. Two healthy male donors, one aged 18 to 29 and one aged 30 to 39 years, were included in the cohort.

From its cysteine to its phenylalanine, the CDR3 spans 14 amino acids. Kept here is only the CDR3 DNA, which spans 42 bases and is read in frame from base 1. Based on the germline V gene (reference sequence), the CDR1 and CDR2 sequences are DFQATT and SNEGSKA. General findings and caveats noted by the study authors: Compared with the primary T-cell response, the secondary T-cell response was faster but weaker, reaching its peak on day 5 rather than on day 15. Most clones expanded after primary vaccination were re-detected after the booster (almost 98% of CD4 and around 88% of CD8), suggesting broad memory maintenance. Because abundant contaminating clonotypes from the bulk population could be contained in FACS-sorted repertoires, computational filtering was required. The study included only two donors, which limits how far the findings can be generalized. A small fraction of clonotypes appeared in both the CD4 and CD8 compartments, likely as a result of convergent recombination.

TCRdb records Illumina NovaSeq 6000 as the sequencer. TCR cDNA was synthesized by 5'RACE template switching, through which a universal primer site and unique molecular identifiers were introduced. cDNA synthesis was primed from both the TCR alpha and TCR beta constant segments. Two PCR steps were used to amplify libraries, with sample barcodes and sequencing adapters being added in the second step. Sequencing of libraries was done on Illumina HiSeq 2500 (2x100 bp) or NovaSeq (2x150 bp). The study's processing was this. Reads were demultiplexed and collapsed into UMI consensus sequences with MIGEC, and V(D)J alignment was performed with MiXCR. Vaccine-responding clonotypes were identified with edgeR using replicate PBMC samples, with FDR below 0.01 and a log2 fold change above 5 up to day 15 being required. CD4 or CD8 identity was assigned to each bulk clonotype according to whether the clonotype was present at higher abundance in the sequenced CD4 repertoire or the sequenced CD8 repertoire. Through fastp at Q25 and MiXCR, TCRdb rebuilt clones from the public reads, retaining in-frame beta chains. Rows matching on CDR3 protein sequence are summarized as one entry with the most common DNA and genes. The V and J calls come from TCRdb's annotation, not from the publication. A total of about 310,000 distinct CDR3 sequences appear in this sample, 3.6% of them only once. The ten largest clones add up to 20% to 25% of the sample.

This clonotype has ten or more counts. Its antigen has not been determined. The sample holds no much larger clone one base away, and base qualities are not on file. The treatment or condition label here, explained by the study, means: live attenuated yellow fever vaccine strain. Two biological replicates of bulk PBMCs were collected at each blood-draw timepoint. A standard Ficoll-Paque protocol was used to isolate PBMCs from peripheral blood. TriZol was used to extract RNA from bulk PBMCs, from CD4 and CD8 fractions, and from dextramer-positive and dextramer-negative fractions. The sequence is built from TRBV20-1 and TRBJ2-3; no D segment can be confidently identified. This TCR was recovered from a man aged 18 to 35 who received the YFV17D yellow fever vaccine. This specimen consisted of PBMCs, obtained on the day of the yellow fever booster vaccination. At the DNA level, the sequence is TGCATCCCTTGGGCGGTGATGGAGTCAGATACGCAGTATTTT. Its protein reads: CIPWAVMESDTQYF.